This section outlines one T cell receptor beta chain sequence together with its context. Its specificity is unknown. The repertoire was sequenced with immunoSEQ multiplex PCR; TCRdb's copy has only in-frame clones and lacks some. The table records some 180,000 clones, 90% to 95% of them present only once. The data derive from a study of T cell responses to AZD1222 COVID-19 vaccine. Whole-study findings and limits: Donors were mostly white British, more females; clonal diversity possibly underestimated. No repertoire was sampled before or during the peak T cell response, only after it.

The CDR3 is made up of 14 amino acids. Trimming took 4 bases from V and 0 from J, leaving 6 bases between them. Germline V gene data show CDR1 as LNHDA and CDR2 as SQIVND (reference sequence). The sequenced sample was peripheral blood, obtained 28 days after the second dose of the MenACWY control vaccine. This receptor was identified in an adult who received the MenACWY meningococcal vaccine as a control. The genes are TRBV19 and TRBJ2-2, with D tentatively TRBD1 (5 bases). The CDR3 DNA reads TGTGCCAGTAGTACAGGGACGAACACCGGGGAGCTGTTTTTT. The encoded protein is CASSTGTNTGELFF.